Here is one TCR beta chain with its context. The sample is drawn from a study of blood T cell repertoires in COVID-19. Whole-study context: Sources were T cells, B-cell-depleted T cells, or PBMCs; the material itself was cDNA or gDNA.

V lost 0 bases and J lost 5, with 10 bases in between. Germline V CDR1 and CDR2: SNHLY, FYNNEI. The CDR3 spans 14 residues. Profiled with immunoSEQ multiplex PCR; TCRdb holds only in-frame clones, not every one. There are approximately 270,000 clones in the sample; 85% to 90% occur only once, and 1.5% to 2% lies in the top ten. The gene calls are TRBV2 and TRBJ2-5, with a possible D match to TRBD2 (6 bases). Specimen: PBMCs or T cells enriched from blood (not recorded which). This TCR derives from a woman between 55 and 75 years old who had recovered from COVID-19. CDR3 in DNA: TGTGCCAGCAGTGAAGCGGCCCGGGGGGAGACCCAGTACTTC. This translates into CASSEAARGETQYF. The whole variable domain, filled in from reference TRBV2 and TRBJ2-5, reads EPEVTQTPSHQVTQMGQEVILRCVPISNHLYFYWYRQILGQKVEFLVSFYNNEISEKSEIFDDQFSVERPDGSNFTLKIRSTKLEDSAMYFCASSEAARGETQYFGPGTRLLVL.